This entry is about one T cell receptor (beta chain). The sample originates from a study of blood T cells in healthy people across ages. Primers used in a second PCR of roughly 6 to 12 cycles were a sample-barcoded 5' primer and a J-beta primer mix. TCRdb passed the 5' RACE reads through MiXCR, listing each CDR3 protein once. The table has 850,000 to 1,000,000 distinct CDR3 sequences, roughly 50% seen once; the top ten hold roughly 13%. The CDR3 covers 15 residues. Per germline, CDR1 MNHNY and CDR2 SVGAGI (reference sequence). Trimming took 6 bases from V and 5 from J, leaving 19 bases between them. Sequenced: blood. The J gene is TRBJ1-2, the V gene TRBV6-6; D not certain. This receptor was taken from a man aged 30 to 45 in good health. The CDR3 protein is CASRLPPSPRYGYTF. CDR3 DNA: TGTGCCAGCAGACTGCCCCCGTCTCCTCGATATGGCTACACCTTC.